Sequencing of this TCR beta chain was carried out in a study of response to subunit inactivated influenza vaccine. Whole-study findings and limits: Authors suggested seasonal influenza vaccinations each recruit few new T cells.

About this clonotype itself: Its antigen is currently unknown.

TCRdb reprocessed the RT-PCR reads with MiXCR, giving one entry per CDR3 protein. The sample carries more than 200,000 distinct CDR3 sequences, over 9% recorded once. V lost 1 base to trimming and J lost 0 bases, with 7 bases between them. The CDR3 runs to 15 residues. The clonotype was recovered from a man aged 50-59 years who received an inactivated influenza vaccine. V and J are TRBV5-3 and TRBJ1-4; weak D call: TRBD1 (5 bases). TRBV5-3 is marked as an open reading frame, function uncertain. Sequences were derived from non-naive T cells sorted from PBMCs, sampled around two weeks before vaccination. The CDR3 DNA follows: TGTGCCAGAAGCTTGAGGGGAGCAACTAATGAAAAACTGTTTTTT. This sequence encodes CARSLRGATNEKLFF.